This T cell receptor beta chain was identified during a study of blood T cell repertoires in COVID-19. Original processing notes: Estimated nucleated cell counts came from reference gene primer amplification. Libraries were prepared by immunoSEQ multiplex PCR; TCRdb keeps only in-frame clonotypes and omits some of them. The DNA was the basis for D and trimming; V, J and clone size are from that table. This sample has 49,000 or so clones; 75% to 90% occur once, and the top ten carry less than 8%. The CDR3 has 13 amino acids. V lost 5 bases and J lost 3, with 12 bases in between. The germline gives CDR1 SGHRS, CDR2 YFSETQ.

This TCR derives from a man in his 60s with active COVID-19. The chain uses TRBV5-1 and TRBJ2-7, with D possibly TRBD2 on 5 matching bases. Sequenced: peripheral blood. The CDR3 reads CASRRAYNYEQYF. The CDR3 bases are TGCGCCAGCAGGCGGGCATACAACTACGAGCAGTACTTC.